This T cell receptor (beta chain) is drawn from a study of T cells in Graves' hyperthyroidism and ophthalmopathy. Clinicians diagnosed patients from clinical symptoms, serum thyroxine and TRAb, thyroid ultrasound and orbital computed tomography. TCR beta CDR3 sequences were amplified from RNA transcripts. The HTBI primer set drove a first-round RT-PCR of the TCR CDR3. TCRdb reanalysed the multiplex PCR reads using MiXCR and keeps one entry per CDR3 protein. This table has hundreds of thousands of distinct CDR3 sequences, 15% to 20% appearing once. This CDR3 has 16 amino acids. The V end was cut by 5 bases, the J end by 4 bases, with 15 bases between. Per the germline V gene, CDR1 is SGHTA and CDR2 is FQGTGA. This clonotype was seen a handful of times.

The TCR originated in a man between 40 and 49 years old with Graves' ophthalmopathy. The V call is TRBV7-3, the J call TRBJ2-6; D may be TRBD2 (6 bases). Sequenced material: blood. The CDR3 loop is CASSPLGGVGANVLTF. In DNA, the CDR3 is TGTGCCAGCAGCCCGCTCGGCGGGGTCGGGGCCAACGTCCTGACTTTC.